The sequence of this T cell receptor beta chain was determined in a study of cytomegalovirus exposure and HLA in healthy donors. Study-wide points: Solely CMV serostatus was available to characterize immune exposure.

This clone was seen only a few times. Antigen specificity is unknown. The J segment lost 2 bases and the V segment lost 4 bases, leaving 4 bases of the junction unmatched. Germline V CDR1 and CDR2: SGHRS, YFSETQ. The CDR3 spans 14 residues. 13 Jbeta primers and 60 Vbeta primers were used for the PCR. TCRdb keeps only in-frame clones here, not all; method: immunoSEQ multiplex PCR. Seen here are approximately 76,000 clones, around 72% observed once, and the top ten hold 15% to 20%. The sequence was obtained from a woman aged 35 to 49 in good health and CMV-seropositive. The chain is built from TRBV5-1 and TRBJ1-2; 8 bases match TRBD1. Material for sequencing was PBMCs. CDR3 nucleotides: TGCGCCAGCAGCGACGGACAGGGCAACTATGGCTACACCTTC. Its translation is CASSDGQGNYGYTF.